These 20 T cell receptor beta chains share one sample of origin, sequenced in a study of cytomegalovirus exposure and HLA in healthy donors. With 60 Vbeta and 13 Jbeta primers, the PCR was carried out. Assay used: immunoSEQ multiplex PCR; TCRdb lists only in-frame clones, some missing. The sample includes roughly 130,000 clones, around 80% of them seen just once. Input material: PBMCs. These receptors were obtained from a woman between 45 and 60 years old in good health and CMV-seropositive.

The chain carries TRBV30 and TRBJ2-1, with D maybe TRBD1 (5 bases). Germline V gene lookup returns CDR1 GTSNPN and CDR2 SVGIG (reference sequence). This CDR3 region has 13 residues. The V and J ends lost 0 bases and 8 bases respectively, with 11 bases between them. Written as DNA, the CDR3 is TGTGCCTGGAGTGTAAAAGGGGCTGATGAGCAGTTCTTC. As protein: CAWSVKGADEQFF.

This chain's CDR3 is CASSPRQDGNTIYF. CDR3 in DNA: TGTGCCAGCAGCCCTCGACAGGATGGAAACACCATATATTTT. The rearrangement uses TRBV9 and TRBJ1-3; TRBD1 might be the D (6 bases). The V gene lost 4 bases and the J gene lost 3 bases, with 11 bases spanning the gap. Germline CDR1 and CDR2: SGDLS and YYNGEE. The CDR3 runs 14 residues.

The rearrangement links TRBV28 to TRBJ1-1; D not resolved. The CDR3 covers 14 residues. CDR1 and CDR2 from the germline V gene are MDHEN and SYDVKM. Trimming took off 3 bases at V and 8 bases at J, with 16 bases between the two ends. The CDR3 sequence: CASSFRPSTNEAFF. DNA for the CDR3: TGTGCCAGCAGTTTCCGCCCGTCCACAAACGAAGCTTTCTTT.

The gene calls are TRBV5-1 and TRBJ2-5; TRBD2 might be the D (6 bases). The CDR3 runs 16 residues. V lost 3 bases and J lost 1, with 16 bases in between. Germline CDR1 SGHRS, CDR2 YFSETQ. The CDR3 coding sequence is TGCGCCAGCAGCTCGACGTTAGCGGCCTTCCAAGAGACCCAGTACTTC. Translating it yields CASSSTLAAFQETQYF.

This chain uses TRBV7-2 with TRBJ2-7, with 7 bases fitting TRBD1. The CDR3 runs 14 residues. V trimming: 4 bases; J trimming: 1 base; junction bases outside the gene matches: 4. In germline, CDR1 is SGHTA, CDR2 FQGNSA. As DNA, the CDR3 is TGTGCCAGCAGCTGGGACAGCTATTCCTACGAGCAGTACTTC. Protein product: CASSWDSYSYEQYF.

The chain carries TRBV5-5 and TRBJ1-2; possibly TRBD1 for D (6 bases). Trimming removed 4 bases from V and 0 bases from J, with 19 bases in between. The V gene's germline CDR1 is SGHKS and CDR2 YYEKEE (reference sequence). The CDR3 sequence is 17 residues long. The CDR3 loop is CASSELKSTGSNYGYTF. CDR3 DNA sequence: TGTGCCAGCAGCGAACTAAAATCGACAGGCTCTAACTATGGCTACACCTTC.

This clone was seen only a few times. The DNA of the CDR3 is TGCAGCGGAGACATCGAGGGAGGCTACACCTTC. Residues: CSGDIEGGYTF. The chain uses TRBV29-1 and TRBJ1-2; D remains unclear. The CDR3 has 11 residues. Between the trimmed V and J ends, which lost 7 bases and 8 bases, there was a span of 14 bases. Germline loops: CDR1 SQVTM, CDR2 ANQGSEA.

The chain joins TRBV7-3 to TRBJ2-2; D is possibly TRBD1 (5 bases). The V end lost 4 bases, the J end lost 5 bases, and 14 bases lay between the germline ends. This CDR3 has 15 amino acids. Germline V gives CDR1 SGHTA, CDR2 FQGTGA. The CDR3 here is CASSSPDTGTGELFF. DNA for the CDR3: TGTGCCAGCAGCTCTCCGGACACAGGAACCGGGGAGCTGTTTTTT.

CDR3 sequence reads: CASSSGVAGGSDTQYF. The CDR3 coding sequence is TGTGCCAGCAGCTCGGGGGTTGCGGGGGGATCAGATACGCAGTATTTT. This chain joins TRBV7-3 and TRBJ2-3, with 8 nucleotides matching TRBD2. Trimming at V came to 4 bases and at J to 4 bases, leaving 10 bases not matched to a gene. This CDR3 is built from 16 residues. CDR1 is SGHTA, CDR2 FQGTGA, per germline.

Only a few counts were recorded for this clone. The V gene is TRBV7-2, the J gene TRBJ2-3; D may be TRBD2 (6 bases). The V gene's germline CDR1 is SGHTA and CDR2 FQGNSA. CDR3 length equals 18 residues. The ends were cut back, 6 bases at V and 2 bases at J, with 24 bases in the middle. The CDR3 DNA follows: TGTGCCAGCAGTCCTCCTCGGCCTAGCGATCCCATCACAGATACGCAGTATTTT. It yields the protein CASSPPRPSDPITDTQYF.

CDR3 region: CASSYGGSTDTQYF. For the CDR3, the DNA is TGTGCCAGCAGTTATGGGGGGAGCACAGATACGCAGTATTTT. The chain carries TRBV6-6 and TRBJ2-3; D possibly corresponds to TRBD2 (6 bases). The length of the CDR3 is 14 residues. Germline-derived CDR1 and CDR2 are MNHNY and SVGAGI (reference sequence). Trimming removed 3 bases from V and 0 bases from J, with 7 bases in between.

This clone was observed once. The V and J genes are TRBV5-6 and TRBJ1-2; D perhaps matches TRBD1 (5 bases). The CDR3 spans 15 residues. Germline V gene sequence: CDR1 SGHDT, CDR2 YYEEEE. V dropped 4 bases and J dropped 8 bases, with 21 bases sitting between them. The CDR3 spells CASSNLAEGGEGYTF. The CDR3 DNA reads as TGTGCCAGCAGCAACCTAGCTGAGGGAGGGGAGGGCTACACCTTC.

This clone was counted only a few times. V and J are TRBV7-3 and TRBJ2-5, with a tentative D call TRBD2 (6 bases). The CDR3 spans 15 residues. Germline V gene sequence: CDR1 SGHTA, CDR2 FQGTGA. The V gene lost 0 bases and the J gene lost 12 bases, with 20 bases spanning the gap. The CDR3 reads CASSLTGGPGSSEYF. DNA of the CDR3: TGTGCCAGCAGCTTAACGGGGGGACCAGGATCCTCAGAGTACTTC.

The chain uses TRBV7-8 and TRBJ2-7, with D possibly TRBD2 on 5 matching bases. The CDR3 is made up of 13 amino acids. V was cut by 5 bases and J by 0 bases, with 8 bases left in between. Looked up from germline, CDR1 is SGHVS and CDR2 is FQNEAQ. CDR3 nucleotide sequence: TGTGCCAGCAGCACCGGGGACTCCTACGAGCAGTACTTC. Residues: CASSTGDSYEQYF. Full variable domain (missing parts from reference TRBV7-8 and TRBJ2-7): GAGVSQSPRYKVAKRGQDVALRCDPISGHVSLFWYQQALGQGPEFLTYFQNEAQLDKSGLPSDRFFAERPEGSVSTLKIQRTQQEDSAVYLCASSTGDSYEQYFGPGTRLTVT.

The CDR3 nucleotides read TGTGCCAGTACCACCAGGGTGGGGAATTCACCCCTCCACTTT. As protein: CASTTRVGNSPLHF. The chain employs TRBV19 and TRBJ1-6; maybe TRBD1 (5 bases). This CDR3 contains 14 residues. CDR1 is LNHDA and CDR2 is SQIVND in the germline V gene (reference sequence). V shed 7 bases and J shed 7 bases, with 14 bases lying between them.

J is TRBJ2-1 and V is TRBV5-1; D call uncertain. CDR3 size: 14 residues. CDR1 is SGHRS and CDR2 is YFSETQ in the germline V gene. V was trimmed by 4 bases and J by 10 bases, leaving 18 bases between them. The CDR3 loop is CASSPAVRRQEQFF. Here the CDR3 DNA reads TGCGCCAGCAGCCCGGCGGTTCGTCGGCAAGAGCAGTTCTTC.

CDR3 loop: CASTVDQNTEAFF. The CDR3 DNA is TGTGCCAGCACAGTCGACCAAAACACTGAAGCTTTCTTT. The chain employs TRBV18 and TRBJ1-1; D unresolved. V lost 8 bases and J lost 2, with 12 bases in between. The CDR3 is made up of 13 amino acids. Germline V gene sequence: CDR1 KGHSH, CDR2 LQKENI.

This chain links TRBV28 with TRBJ1-5, with 8 positions matching TRBD1. The CDR3 totals 14 residues. The V and J ends lost 6 bases and 2 bases, in that order; junction bases with no gene match: 3. CDR1 is MDHEN and CDR2 is SYDVKM in the germline V gene. For the CDR3, the DNA is TGTGCCAGCAGGGAGACAGGGGGCAATCAGCCCCAGCATTTT. It translates to CASRETGGNQPQHF.

This clone has just one count. J is TRBJ1-6 and V is TRBV7-8; TRBD1 agrees at 10 bases. Germline trimming cut 10 bases from V and 8 bases from J; bases unmatched to any gene: 5. This CDR3 has 13 residues. Germline V CDR1 and CDR2: SGHVS, FQNEAQ. The CDR3 here is CAIQGTGDSPLHF. The CDR3 DNA follows: TGTGCCATACAAGGGACAGGGGATTCACCCCTCCACTTT. The whole variable domain, filled in from reference TRBV7-8 and TRBJ1-6, reads GAGVSQSPRYKVAKRGQDVALRCDPISGHVSLFWYQQALGQGPEFLTYFQNEAQLDKSGLPSDRFFAERPEGSVSTLKIQRTQQEDSAVYLCAIQGTGDSPLHFGNGTRLTVT.

The V and J genes are TRBV27 and TRBJ2-7; 7 nucleotides line up with TRBD1. Germline-derived CDR1 and CDR2 are MNHEY and SMNVEV (reference sequence). The CDR3 is made up of 15 amino acids. Trimming at V came to 2 bases and at J to 4 bases, leaving 8 bases not matched to a gene. CDR3 DNA: TGTGCCAGCAGTTTACGTGGGACAGCAATTTACGAGCAGTACTTC. Amino acid sequence: CASSLRGTAIYEQYF.